This is a list of T cell receptor beta chains from one sample in a study of CD8 T cells in ankylosing spondylitis. TCRdb reanalysed the 5' RACE reads using MiXCR and keeps one entry per CDR3 protein. The sample gives about 350,000 distinct CDR3 sequences, around 20% of which show up once; around 12% is in the top ten. The sample comprised blood, either unsorted or a sorted T cell fraction (not recorded which). All receptors derive from a male donor with ankylosing spondylitis or in good health (not recorded which). Both conserved end residues are part of each CDR3. D genes are given only for firm matches. A row's size may be missing; if present it is once, few, many or a size class.

DNA	CDR3	D	size	V	J
TGCAGCGTTTATTTCTACAGCGAAGCTTTCTTT	CSVYFYSEAFF	.	few	TRBV29-1	TRBJ1-1
TGTGCCAGCAGTCCCCACAGTGAGTACGAGCAGTACTTC	CASSPHSEYEQYF	.	few	TRBV6-1	TRBJ2-7
TGTGCCAGCAGTCCTACTGGCGGGGGGGTTCTGTCTACGCAGTATTTT	CASSPTGGGVLSTQYF	TRBD2	.	TRBV12-3/TRBV12-4	TRBJ2-3
TGTGCCAGCAGCCAAAGCGGGCAGACTGACGAGCAGTACTTC	CASSQSGQTDEQYF	.	.	TRBV3-1	TRBJ2-7
TGTGCCAGCAGCCAAGATGAGCTTTCAACCTACGAGCAGTACTTC	CASSQDELSTYEQYF	.	.	TRBV14	TRBJ2-7
TGTGCCAGCAGCTTAGAGGGGTTCGAGCAGTACTTC	CASSLEGFEQYF	.	few	TRBV7-6	TRBJ2-7
TGTGCCAGCAGCACCGGGACAGAAGAAACGAACTATGGCTACACCTTC	CASSTGTEETNYGYTF	TRBD1	few	TRBV6-2/TRBV6-3	TRBJ1-2
TGTGCCAGCAGCCCGATATACCCCACAGATACGCAGTATTTT	CASSPIYPTDTQYF	.	.	TRBV14	TRBJ2-3
TGCGCCAGCAGCCAAGATGGCGGGGGGGCCTACGGGGAGCTGTTTTTT	CASSQDGGGAYGELFF	TRBD2	few	TRBV4-1	TRBJ2-2
TGTGCCAGCAGTGAAAACAGGGAGTCCTACGAGCAGTACTTC	CASSENRESYEQYF	.	.	TRBV25-1	TRBJ2-7
TGTGCCAGCACCCCGTACGGAAAGGGGTACGAGCAGTACTTC	CASTPYGKGYEQYF	.	many	TRBV12-3/TRBV12-4	TRBJ2-7
TGCAGCGTGAGGGGGGAAAACACCTACAATGAGCAGTTCTTC	CSVRGENTYNEQFF	.	few	TRBV29-1	TRBJ2-1
TGTGCCAGCAGCCCCGAGATAGGACAGGGGACTGAAGCTTTCTTT	CASSPEIGQGTEAFF	TRBD1	few	TRBV7-6	TRBJ1-1
TGTGCCAGCAGTCCCTCTGCAGGGGCAGCCGGGGAGCTGTTTTTT	CASSPSAGAAGELFF	.	.	TRBV12-3/TRBV12-4	TRBJ2-2
TGTGCCAGCAGCCTTTCCGGGACAGGGGGCTACGAGCAGTACTTC	CASSLSGTGGYEQYF	TRBD1	few	TRBV7-8	TRBJ2-7
TGTGCCAGCAACCGGGACGGTTATCAGCCCCAGCATTTT	CASNRDGYQPQHF	.	few	TRBV28	TRBJ1-5
TGCGCCAGCAGCCAAGATCTGACAGTCTACAATGAGCAGTTCTTC	CASSQDLTVYNEQFF	.	few	TRBV4-1	TRBJ2-1
TGTGCCAGCAGCGCCGGACGAGTCACCGGGGAGCTGTTTTTT	CASSAGRVTGELFF	.	.	TRBV7-8	TRBJ2-2
TGTGCCATCATGGATCGGTCCTCTGGAAACACCATATATTTT	CAIMDRSSGNTIYF	.	.	TRBV10-3	TRBJ1-3
TGTGCCAGCAGCCAGGGACTGCTCGGGGAGCTGTTTTTT	CASSQGLLGELFF	.	few	TRBV3-1	TRBJ2-2
TGTGCCAGCAGTGACAGGGACAACTATGGCTACACCTTC	CASSDRDNYGYTF	.	.	TRBV6-4	TRBJ1-2
TGTGCCAGCACCTCGACAGACTACAATGAGCAGTTCTTC	CASTSTDYNEQFF	.	.	TRBV11-2	TRBJ2-1
TGTGCCACCAGCAGAGGTGCAGGGAGCAATGAGCAGTTCTTC	CATSRGAGSNEQFF	.	many	TRBV15	TRBJ2-1
TGCAGCGCCTGGCTACTAGCGGTGGAGACCCAGTACTTC	CSAWLLAVETQYF	TRBD2	few	TRBV29-1	TRBJ2-5
TGCAGCGTTGTAGAGGACAGGGGGTCGGCGGAGACCCAGTACTTC	CSVVEDRGSAETQYF	TRBD1	few	TRBV29-1	TRBJ2-5
TGTGCCAGCAGTTGGGGAAGGACAGGCCAACCCTACGAGCAGTACTTC	CASSWGRTGQPYEQYF	TRBD1	.	TRBV7-2	TRBJ2-7
TGTGCCAGCAGCGCGCGGACGGCCCGGGACACCGGGGAGCTGTTTTTT	CASSARTARDTGELFF	.	.	TRBV7-9	TRBJ2-2
TGTGCCAGCAGTTTGGGCGGGCCTTGGGATGGCTACACCTTC	CASSLGGPWDGYTF	.	.	TRBV12-3/TRBV12-4	TRBJ1-2
TGTGCCAGCAGCTCAACCATTGCCGGGCACGAGCAGTACTTC	CASSSTIAGHEQYF	.	few	TRBV7-9	TRBJ2-7
TGCGCCAGCAGCCAAGAATGGGGGACAGGAGATGAAAAACTGTTTTTT	CASSQEWGTGDEKLFF	TRBD1	few	TRBV4-1	TRBJ1-4
TGTGCCAGCAGCCTACGACTAGTCCTTAGCACAGATACGCAGTATTTT	CASSLRLVLSTDTQYF	.	few	TRBV5-5	TRBJ2-3
TGTGCCAGCAGTTTAAACGGGGTGCGAGAGACCCAGTACTTC	CASSLNGVRETQYF	.	few	TRBV27	TRBJ2-5
TGTGCCAGCAGTTCCCTTGGAGACAATGAGCAGTTCTTC	CASSSLGDNEQFF	.	.	TRBV12-3/TRBV12-4	TRBJ2-1
TGTGCCAGCAGCGACCCTCCAGCGGGGGGCCCGGCGAACACCGGGGAGCTGTTTTTT	CASSDPPAGGPANTGELFF	TRBD2	.	TRBV28	TRBJ2-2
TGTGCCAGCAGCCTGGGATTTCATGAGCAGTACTTC	CASSLGFHEQYF	.	few	TRBV28	TRBJ2-7
TGTGCCAGCAGCCTAGGGGCACAGGGGACGGCGCAGTATTTT	CASSLGAQGTAQYF	TRBD1	.	TRBV7-7	TRBJ2-3
TGCAGCGTTGAGGAAGGACCCGGCTACACCTTC	CSVEEGPGYTF	.	few	TRBV29-1	TRBJ1-2
TGTGCCAGCAGTGAATTCGTTGGGGGGGATGTCTACAATGAGCAGTTCTTC	CASSEFVGGDVYNEQFF	TRBD2	.	TRBV6-1	TRBJ2-1
TGCGCCAGCAGCTTGGCGGCTAGCGGGGGCTACAATGAGCAGTTCTTC	CASSLAASGGYNEQFF	TRBD2	few	TRBV5-1	TRBJ2-1
TGTGCCAGCAGAGGGGAGATCTCCTACAATGAGCAGTTCTTC	CASRGEISYNEQFF	.	.	TRBV6-1	TRBJ2-1
TGTGCCATCAGTGCCGGCAGGGCCAGCGAGCAGTACTTC	CAISAGRASEQYF	.	few	TRBV10-3	TRBJ2-7
TGCGCCAGCAGTCTGGGAACCGACTCCTACGAGCAGTACTTC	CASSLGTDSYEQYF	.	many	TRBV5-1	TRBJ2-7
TGTGCCAGCAGTTTAGGGCTAGAGGACAGTTGGATCCAGTACTTC	CASSLGLEDSWIQYF	.	few	TRBV12-3/TRBV12-4	TRBJ2-5
TGTGCCAGCAGCTTAGCGCCAGCGGGGGTCACAGATACGCAGTATTTT	CASSLAPAGVTDTQYF	TRBD2	few	TRBV7-8	TRBJ2-3
TGTGCCAGCAGCCGAATACAAGAGACCCAGTACTTC	CASSRIQETQYF	.	.	TRBV7-8	TRBJ2-5
TGTGCCAGCAGCTTAGGCTATGGGCCGGGACCTTATGGCTACACCTTC	CASSLGYGPGPYGYTF	.	few	TRBV13	TRBJ1-2
TGCAGCGTTGGAATGGCGGGGCAGGCCTATTACAATGAGCAGTTCTTC	CSVGMAGQAYYNEQFF	.	.	TRBV29-1	TRBJ2-1
TGCGCCAGCAGCTTGGTGTCGGGTTCGGAGCAGTACTTC	CASSLVSGSEQYF	.	.	TRBV5-1	TRBJ2-7
TGCGCCAGCAGCCAAGCAGTCCAGGGATCGGATACGCAGTATTTT	CASSQAVQGSDTQYF	.	few	TRBV4-1	TRBJ2-3